The next 14 T cell receptor beta chains were all read from a single sample in a study of beta chain features in type 1 diabetes. Regarding the study as a whole: Within each of all four CD4+ subsets, Type 1 diabetes patients had TCRB CDR3s that were moderately but significantly shorter.

These receptors' antigens are unknown. The study reverse transcribed the entire isolated RNA, so it sequenced expressed TCRB transcripts. The repertoire was sequenced with immunoSEQ multiplex PCR; TCRdb's copy has only in-frame clones and lacks some. This sample has 300,000 or so clones, with around 8.5% found just once. The sample comprised central memory CD4+ T cells from blood. Receptor source: a man younger than 45 with type 1 diabetes.

This clone came up a few times. The J gene is TRBJ2-7, the V gene TRBV7-2, with D possibly matching TRBD2 (6 bases). The CDR3 contains 13 residues. CDR1 SGHTA and CDR2 FQGNSA come from the germline V gene. V lost 6 bases and J lost 3, with 12 bases in between. The CDR3 loop is CASRGAGFYEQYF. In DNA, the CDR3 is TGTGCCAGCAGAGGGGCGGGATTCTACGAGCAGTACTTC.

By frequency in the sample, this clone is medium-sized. This chain joins TRBV21-1 and TRBJ2-7; the table assigns TRBD1, which was not confirmed against the DNA. TRBV21-1 is described as a pseudogene. The CDR3 extends over 12 amino acids. The CDR3 reads CASSKAQGRWYF. The CDR3 bases are TGTGCCAGCAGCAAAGCACAGGGGAGGTGGTACTTC.

The genes are TRBV9 and TRBJ2-2; D is uncertain. Trimming pared 5 bases from V and 4 bases from J, leaving 3 bases between. CDR1 and CDR2 from the germline V gene are SGDLS and YYNGEE. This CDR3 contains 11 residues. The CDR3 reads CASRATGELFF. Written as DNA, the CDR3 is TGTGCCAGCAGGGCCACCGGGGAGCTGTTTTTT.

In this sample, this clone turned up many times. The chain is built from TRBV5-4 and TRBJ2-3; D call uncertain. V gave up 0 bases and J gave up 8 bases, with 13 bases separating them. Looked up from germline, CDR1 is SGHNT and CDR2 is YYREEE (reference sequence). The CDR3 consists of 14 residues. The CDR3 loop reads CASSLDSSQGTQYF. The CDR3 coding sequence is TGTGCCAGCAGCTTGGACAGCTCGCAAGGTACGCAGTATTTT.

The rearrangement links TRBV20-1 to TRBJ1-1; the D is unclear. The CDR3 extends over 11 amino acids. Per germline, CDR1 DFQATT and CDR2 SNEGSKA (reference sequence). V lost 2 bases to trimming and J lost 3 bases, with 4 bases between them. CDR3 bases: TGCAGTGCTAGAAGGCACACTGAAGCTTTCTTT. Residues: CSARRHTEAFF.

This clone has just a few counts. The chain carries TRBV5-4 and TRBJ2-5; 7 bases fit TRBD2. The CDR3 has 14 amino acids. The V and J ends lost 0 bases and 1 base, in that order; junction bases with no gene match: 0. Germline V lookup: CDR1 SGHNT, CDR2 YYREEE (reference sequence). As DNA, the CDR3 is TGTGCCAGCAGCTTGGGCGGGGGCCAAGAGACCCAGTACTTC. This translates into CASSLGGGQETQYF.

This clone appeared a few times. The chain joins TRBV2 to TRBJ2-3; D assignment may be TRBD1 or TRBD2 (6 bases each). Germline V gene sequence: CDR1 SNHLY, CDR2 FYNNEI. Trimming pared 7 bases from V and 3 bases from J, leaving 11 bases between. The CDR3 contains 13 residues. The CDR3 here is CASMGGRTDTQYF. For the CDR3, the DNA is TGTGCCAGCATGGGGGGCCGGACAGATACGCAGTATTTT.

This clone was detected only a few times. This rearrangement joins TRBV4-3 to TRBJ2-3; possibly TRBD2 for D (5 bases). The V and J ends lost 4 bases and 2 bases respectively, with 10 bases between them. The CDR3 is 14 residues long. Per the germline V gene, CDR1 is LGHNA and CDR2 is YSLEER. The CDR3 DNA reads as TGCGCCAGCAGCCCCCACGGGGTCACAGATACGCAGTATTTT. It yields the protein CASSPHGVTDTQYF.

In DNA, the CDR3 is TGTGCCAGCAGTGACTTTTGGAGGGGGCACAATGAGCAGTTCTTC. Translation: CASSDFWRGHNEQFF. This chain uses TRBV6-4 with TRBJ2-1; TRBD1 is a possible D gene (7 bases). The CDR3 length is 15 residues. Trimming pared 1 base from V and 5 bases from J, leaving 12 bases between. Germline loops: CDR1 MRHNA, CDR2 SNTAGT.

This clone was seen only a few times. This sequence joins TRBV29-1 and TRBJ2-5, with D tentatively TRBD1 or TRBD2 (7 bases each). V lost 7 bases to trimming and J lost 1 base, with 13 bases between them. The CDR3 runs 13 residues. The germline CDR1 and CDR2 sequences are SQVTM and ANQGSEA. The CDR3 sequence is CSARGGSQETQYF. CDR3 coding DNA: TGCAGCGCCAGGGGGGGCTCCCAAGAGACCCAGTACTTC.

This clone occurred a few times. The rearrangement uses TRBV7-8 and TRBJ2-5; D is unclear. CDR1 is SGHVS, CDR2 FQNEAQ, per germline. This CDR3 comprises 13 residues. V gave up 2 bases and J gave up 2 bases, with 6 bases separating them. The CDR3 nucleotides are TGTGCCAGCAGCTTACGGGTTCAAGAGACCCAGTACTTC. This sequence encodes CASSLRVQETQYF.

The chain carries TRBV27 and TRBJ2-6; TRBD1 aligns across 7 bases. With V trimmed by 6 bases and J by 2 bases, 7 bases remained unmatched. Germline V gene lookup returns CDR1 MNHEY and CDR2 SMNVEV (reference sequence). The CDR3 loop spans 16 amino acids. The CDR3, as DNA: TGTGCCAGCAGGTCCGGGACAGAAACTGGGGCCAACGTCCTGACTTTC. It specifies CASRSGTETGANVLTF.

This clone is a singleton in its sample. This chain connects TRBV5-1 to TRBJ2-3, with 9 bases matching TRBD1. The ends lost 0 bases at V and 3 bases at J; junction bases unmatched: 2. The CDR3 runs 15 residues. Germline V gene lookup returns CDR1 SGHRS and CDR2 YFSETQ. The CDR3: CASSLGDRVTDTQYF. The CDR3 bases are TGCGCCAGCAGCTTGGGGGACAGGGTTACAGATACGCAGTATTTT.

This clone was seen more than once but under ten times. V gene TRBV27 combines with J gene TRBJ2-1; D might be TRBD1 (6 bases). The CDR3 has 14 amino acids. Germline-derived CDR1 and CDR2 are MNHEY and SMNVEV (reference sequence). Trimming took off 5 bases at V and 4 bases at J, with 12 bases between the two ends. The CDR3 DNA follows: TGTGCCAGCAGTCAGGGGTCCGGTTACAATGAGCAGTTCTTC. Its translation: CASSQGSGYNEQFF.